This T cell receptor beta chain was sequenced in a study of T-cell memory formation after mild COVID-19 (dated by TCRdb to the early 2020s). Concerning the study at large: TCR sequence clusters from the two donors were found to be largely donor specific. Two young, previously healthy adult volunteers made up the cohort, one male and one female. In a couple of donors, T-cell clones that expanded and contracted after mild COVID-19 were followed by sequencing TCRalpha and TCRbeta repertoires longitudinally.

This clonotype was counted between two and nine times. Its antigen is still unknown. The sample holds no much larger clone one base away, and base qualities are not on file. Ficoll-Paque density gradient centrifugation was used to isolate PBMCs. For sequencing, an Illumina NovaSeq 6000 was employed. cDNA libraries for TCRalpha and TCRbeta were prepared by 5'RACE using constant-segment primers, with sample barcodes and unique molecular identifiers added. Trizol reagent was used to extract RNA from every sample. Libraries were amplified in two PCR steps, with a second sample barcode and Illumina TruSeq adapters added in the second step. Libraries were sequenced on an Illumina NovaSeq with 2 x 150 bp paired-end reads. Per the source publication's procedure: Reads were demultiplexed and collapsed into UMI-guided consensus sequences with migec v1.2.7. Using mixcr v2.1.11, the UMI consensuses were aligned to TRA and TRB V and J templates and assembled into clonotypes. A clonotype was counted as expanded or contracted only if both edgeR and NoisET called the change significant, with noise models trained on biological replicates. For edgeR calls, the cutoffs were a false discovery rate-adjusted p below 0.01 and a log2 fold-change threshold of 1. As an exploratory analysis of dynamics, PCA with hierarchical clustering was applied to max-normalized trajectories of the 1000 most abundant clonotypes. Separately sequenced CD4+ and CD8+ repertoires were used to assign a CD4 or CD8 phenotype to each responding clone. TCRdb trimmed the raw reads at Q25, called clones with MiXCR and kept productive beta chains. Entries are consolidated by CDR3 protein sequence, retaining the most common genes and DNA. The V and J calls shown here were made by TCRdb, not taken from the authors' results. The sample has tens of thousands of distinct CDR3 sequences on record, roughly 16% of them singletons. The ten most abundant clones make up roughly two fifths of the sample.

The CDR3 goes from the cysteine to the phenylalanine over 14 residues. Only the CDR3 DNA stays, 42 bases, in frame from base 1. V gives up 4 bases and J gives up 0 bases, and the segment between their germline ends measures 13 bases. CDR1 and CDR2 were assigned from the germline V gene as SQVTM and ANQGSEA. On the study overall, not on this receptor specifically: The study covered only a couple of mild cases, and larger cohorts including severe cases with pre-infection samples were considered necessary. The detection of some responding clones in pre-infection memory suggests that pre-existing cross-reactive memory T cells joined the SARS-CoV-2 response. Contracting CD4+ clones turned up mainly in the CM and EM memory subsets, whereas EMRA was where CD8+ clones were enriched. The second-wave clones that peaked on day 37 were not confirmed to be SARS-CoV-2 specific. From day 15 to 85, contracting clones showed balanced CD4/CD8 phenotypes, whereas a second wave of clones that expanded from day 15 to 37 leaned towards CD4+.

The sequence joins TRBV29-1 to TRBJ2-7; the best D guess is TRBD2, with 6 bases matching. The sample was PBMCs or a T cell subset sorted from them (not recorded which). This clonotype was sampled from a man younger than 30 who had mild COVID-19 (a few samples of this study predate the infection). The sample titles of this study are shuffled in the database, so cell type and time point are left out; the donor was told from shared clones. This receptor carries the CDR3 CSVVRDWSSYEQYF. The bases are TGCAGCGTTGTCCGGGACTGGAGCTCCTACGAGCAGTACTTC.